The 30 T cell receptor beta chains below come from one sample, sequenced in a study of CD8 T cells in Susac syndrome. RNA, at about 0.5 to 1 ug, was reverse transcribed with random hexamers. TCRdb itself ran the immunoSEQ multiplex PCR reads through MiXCR, one entry per CDR3 protein. There are 75,000 to 95,000 distinct CDR3 sequences in the sample; 95% occur only once, and 0.45% to 0.5% lies in the top ten. The specimen was CD8+ T cells from PBMCs. These receptors all come from a human donor with Susac syndrome.

J is TRBJ2-2 and V is TRBV7-2; D gene unclear. The CDR3 sequence is 14 residues long. Trimming cost V 1 base and J 4 bases, with 7 bases left between them. From germline, CDR1 is SGHTA and CDR2 FQGNSA. This chain's CDR3 is CASSLGAATGELFF. The DNA of the CDR3 is TGTGCCAGCAGCTTAGGGGCAGCCACCGGGGAGCTGTTTTTT.

The chain recombines TRBV7-9 with TRBJ2-5; D possibly corresponds to TRBD1 (5 bases). Germline V CDR1 and CDR2: SEHNR, FQNEAQ (reference sequence). Trimming removed 5 bases from V and 5 bases from J, with 18 bases in between. CDR3 length: 15 residues. CDR3 DNA sequence: TGTGCCAGCAGCCCGGTTAATAAGGGGAAGGAGACCCAGTACTTC. The encoded protein is CASSPVNKGKETQYF.

The chain combines TRBV27 with TRBJ2-7; D uncertain. The CDR3 consists of 13 residues. Trimming removed 5 bases from V and 5 bases from J, with 13 bases in between. Germline CDR1 is MNHEY and CDR2 is SMNVEV (reference sequence). As DNA, the CDR3 is TGTGCCAGCAGTCCTTCGTCGCGGAACGAGCAGTACTTC. As protein: CASSPSSRNEQYF.

The chain joins TRBV20-1 to TRBJ1-2, with unresolved D. Germline lookup yields CDR1 DFQATT and CDR2 SNEGSKA (reference sequence). CDR3 length: 12 residues. Trimming left V 4 bases short and J 3 bases short, with 9 bases between. CDR3 DNA sequence: TGCAGTGCTACGGACGGAGACTATGGCTACACCTTC. Its translation: CSATDGDYGYTF.

The chain couples TRBV20-1 to TRBJ2-2; 7 nucleotides match TRBD2. Trimming removed 3 bases from V and 4 bases from J; junction bases left unmatched: 2. From germline, CDR1 is DFQATT and CDR2 SNEGSKA (reference sequence). The CDR3 loop spans 13 amino acids. The CDR3 sequence is CSARVAGTGELFF. In nucleotides, the CDR3 is TGCAGTGCTAGGGTAGCGGGCACCGGGGAGCTGTTTTTT.

The rearrangement joins TRBV25-1 to TRBJ2-1, with D perhaps matching TRBD2 (7 bases). CDR1 is MGHDK and CDR2 is SYGVNS in the germline V gene. The V gene lost 3 bases and the J gene lost 4 bases, with 16 bases spanning the gap. CDR3 length equals 16 residues. DNA for the CDR3: TGTGCCAGCAGTGACTCGCCCGGGGGGCTGTACAATGAGCAGTTCTTC. Translated: CASSDSPGGLYNEQFF.

The V call is TRBV2, the J call TRBJ1-4; D unclear. The CDR3 is 14 amino acids. The germline gives CDR1 SNHLY, CDR2 FYNNEI. Trimming cost V 3 bases and J 8 bases, with 13 bases left between them. CDR3 bases: TGTGCCAGCAGTGAGGGCAGGTTTAACGAAAAACTGTTTTTT. Encoded protein: CASSEGRFNEKLFF.

The chain links TRBV29-1 to TRBJ2-2; possibly TRBD1 for D (5 bases). Germline V gene sequence: CDR1 SQVTM, CDR2 ANQGSEA. V was cut by 0 bases and J by 1 base, with 12 bases left in between. The CDR3 sequence is 16 residues long. For the CDR3, the DNA is TGCAGCGTTGAAGATTCTCCAGGGCTGAACACCGGGGAGCTGTTTTTT. As protein: CSVEDSPGLNTGELFF.

V is TRBV30 and J is TRBJ1-2, with TRBD1 identical over 8 bases. The CDR3 is 11 amino acids. Germline CDR1 GTSNPN, CDR2 SVGIG (reference sequence). With V trimmed by 5 bases and J by 11 bases, 7 bases remained unmatched. CDR3 sequence: CAWDWTGSYTF. The DNA of the CDR3 is TGTGCCTGGGACTGGACAGGGAGTTACACCTTC.

V is TRBV6-5 and J is TRBJ1-5; a possible D gene is TRBD1 (5 bases). This CDR3 region has 14 residues. The germline V gene encodes CDR1 MNHEY and CDR2 SVGAGI. The V and J ends lost 2 bases and 4 bases respectively, with 9 bases between them. The chain's CDR3 is CASSYGAMNQPQHF. The CDR3 nucleotides are TGTGCCAGCAGTTACGGGGCCATGAATCAGCCCCAGCATTTT.

The rearrangement uses TRBV7-9 and TRBJ2-4, with 9 bases lining up with TRBD1. V was pared by 4 bases and J by 5 bases, with 6 bases of the junction left unmatched. The CDR3 runs to 15 residues. CDR1 and CDR2 from the germline V gene are SEHNR and FQNEAQ (reference sequence). The CDR3 protein is CASSSWGQGENIQYF. CDR3 DNA: TGTGCCAGCAGCTCCTGGGGACAGGGAGAAAACATTCAGTACTTC.

The genes are TRBV2 and TRBJ1-4, with unresolved D. Per the germline V gene, CDR1 is SNHLY and CDR2 is FYNNEI. The V and J ends lost 3 bases and 2 bases respectively, with 10 bases between them. The CDR3 runs to 15 residues. CDR3 sequence: CASSDEKGTNEKLFF. CDR3 DNA: TGTGCCAGCAGTGATGAAAAGGGCACTAATGAAAAACTGTTTTTT.

The J gene is TRBJ2-1, the V gene TRBV20-1; 7 nucleotides line up with TRBD2. J gave up 2 bases and V 5 bases, and 12 bases lay outside the gene matches. This CDR3 has 16 residues. Per the germline V gene, CDR1 is DFQATT and CDR2 is SNEGSKA (reference sequence). CDR3: CSAPAPGLGPYNEQFF. The CDR3 nucleotides read TGCAGTGCTCCCGCCCCAGGACTAGGTCCCTACAATGAGCAGTTCTTC.

This chain joins TRBV6-5 and TRBJ2-7, with TRBD2 matching 9 bases. Germline V gene data show CDR1 as MNHEY and CDR2 as SVGAGI. The V segment lost 0 bases and the J segment 6 bases; nucleotides outside the gene matches: 6. This CDR3 region has 15 residues. In nucleotides, the CDR3 is TGTGCCAGCAGTTACTCGACGCTAGCGGGGAGCGAGCAGTACTTC. Translated: CASSYSTLAGSEQYF.

The V and J genes are TRBV30 and TRBJ2-7, with 7 nucleotides matching TRBD2. This CDR3 has 13 amino acids. Trimming removed 1 base from V and 6 bases from J; junction bases left unmatched: 6. Germline CDR1 and CDR2: GTSNPN and SVGIG (reference sequence). The DNA of the CDR3 is TGTGCCTGGAGTGCTTCGGGAGGCGTCGAGCAGTACTTC. Its protein is CAWSASGGVEQYF.

This rearrangement joins TRBV7-3 to TRBJ2-7, with TRBD2 matching 10 bases. Per the germline V gene, CDR1 is SGHTA and CDR2 is FQGTGA. The trim removed 5 bases at V and 1 base at J, leaving 5 bases unmatched. The length of the CDR3 is 15 residues. The CDR3 loop reads CASSQGAGGSYEQYF. CDR3 nucleotides: TGTGCCAGCAGCCAGGGAGCGGGAGGGTCCTACGAGCAGTACTTC.

The chain has TRBV20-1 and TRBJ1-2; TRBD1 aligns across 8 bases. The ends lost 3 bases at V and 8 bases at J; junction bases unmatched: 5. CDR3 length equals 12 residues. Germline V CDR1 and CDR2: DFQATT, SNEGSKA (reference sequence). The CDR3 DNA reads as TGCAGTGCTAGCCAGGGGGCGGAAGGCTACACCTTC. It translates to CSASQGAEGYTF.

The V gene is TRBV5-1, the J gene TRBJ1-1; no firm D call. CDR3 length: 13 residues. Trimming left V 3 bases short and J 4 bases short, with 10 bases between. Germline V gives CDR1 SGHRS, CDR2 YFSETQ. In DNA, the CDR3 is TGCGCCAGCAGCTCCTATTCCGGCACTGAAGCTTTCTTT. Its translation: CASSSYSGTEAFF.

The chain carries TRBV29-1 and TRBJ1-2; D is uncertain. Per germline, CDR1 SQVTM and CDR2 ANQGSEA. This CDR3 spans 10 amino acids. V lost 5 bases and J 3 bases, leaving 4 bases between the germline ends. The CDR3 sequence is CSVSDYGYTF. CDR3 nucleotides: TGCAGCGTTTCTGACTATGGCTACACCTTC. The entire variable domain, with the rest obtained from reference TRBV29-1 and TRBJ1-2, is as follows: SAVISQKPSRDICQRGTSLTIQCQVDSQVTMMFWYRQQPGQSLTLIATANQGSEATYESGFVIDKFPISRPNLTFSTLTVSNMSPEDSSIYLCSVSDYGYTFGSGTRLTVV.

This chain uses TRBV4-1 with TRBJ1-4; D possibly corresponds to TRBD1 (5 bases). V shed 1 base and J shed 8 bases, with 11 bases lying between them. This CDR3 region has 14 residues. The germline V gene encodes CDR1 MGHRA and CDR2 YSYEKL. CDR3 nucleotides: TGCGCCAGCAGCCAAGGTCAGGGCGGGGAAAAACTGTTTTTT. The encoded protein is CASSQGQGGEKLFF.

This chain links TRBV20-1 with TRBJ1-5, with D perhaps TRBD1 (5 bases). Germline assignment: CDR1 DFQATT and CDR2 SNEGSKA (reference sequence). CDR3 length equals 13 residues. V was clipped by 6 bases and J by 3 bases, with 12 bases between them. The CDR3 sequence: CSAAGTNNQPQHF. The CDR3 DNA reads TGCAGTGCGGCCGGGACGAACAATCAGCCCCAGCATTTT.

The rearrangement uses TRBV28 and TRBJ1-4; 8 nucleotides align to TRBD1. V shed 5 bases, J shed 2 bases, and the junction held 4 bases outside the gene matches. The germline V gene has CDR1 MDHEN and CDR2 SYDVKM. The CDR3 totals 15 residues. CDR3 nucleotides: TGTGCCAGCAGTCTAACAGGGGGGACTAATGAAAAACTGTTTTTT. Translating it yields CASSLTGGTNEKLFF.

The chain links TRBV7-9 to TRBJ2-5; possibly TRBD2 for D (5 bases). The germline gives CDR1 SEHNR, CDR2 FQNEAQ (reference sequence). V was clipped by 5 bases and J by 5 bases, with 18 bases between them. This CDR3 region has 15 residues. CDR3 DNA sequence: TGTGCCAGCAGCAACCGGATGGGAGAGGAGGAGACCCAGTACTTC. Amino acids: CASSNRMGEEETQYF. The whole variable domain, filled in from reference TRBV7-9 and TRBJ2-5, reads DTGVSQNPRHKITKRGQNVTFRCDPISEHNRLYWYRQTLGQGPEFLTYFQNEAQLEKSRLLSDRFSAERPKGSFSTLEIQRTEQGDSAMYLCASSNRMGEEETQYFGPGTRLLVL.

V gene TRBV10-3 combines with J gene TRBJ2-1, with TRBD1 matching over 9 bases. Trimming took 3 bases from V and 1 from J; bases not matched to a gene: 4. Germline values: CDR1 ENHRY, CDR2 SYGVKD. The CDR3 is 16 residues long. The CDR3 reads CAISDGGQGSYNEQFF. The CDR3 DNA reads as TGTGCCATCAGTGATGGGGGACAGGGATCCTACAATGAGCAGTTCTTC.

As DNA, the CDR3 is TGTGCCTGGAGTATAGCGCGCGATGAGCAGTTCTTC. Its protein product is CAWSIARDEQFF. The rearrangement joins TRBV30 to TRBJ2-1; tentative D call: TRBD2 (5 bases). CDR3 size: 12 residues. Trimming pared 2 bases from V and 8 bases from J, leaving 10 bases between. Germline V CDR1 and CDR2: GTSNPN, SVGIG (reference sequence). The whole variable domain, filled in from reference TRBV30 and TRBJ2-1, reads SQTIHQWPATLVQPVGSPLSLECTVEGTSNPNLYWYRQAAGRGLQLLFYSVGIGQISSEVPQNLSASRPQDRQFILSSKKLLLSDSGFYLCAWSIARDEQFFGPGTRLTVL.

This clonotype was picked up a small number of times. The rearrangement links TRBV2 to TRBJ2-1; D is undetermined. Trimming removed 4 bases from V and 0 bases from J, with 7 bases in between. The germline gives CDR1 SNHLY, CDR2 FYNNEI. The CDR3 runs 14 residues. The chain's CDR3 is CASSARDSYNEQFF. In DNA form, the CDR3 reads TGTGCCAGCAGTGCTAGGGACTCCTACAATGAGCAGTTCTTC.

The rearrangement links TRBV9 to TRBJ2-7; D unclear. The germline V and J ends were trimmed by 4 bases and 3 bases, with 17 bases remaining between them. Germline CDR1 is SGDLS and CDR2 is YYNGEE. The CDR3 sequence is 15 residues long. The CDR3 spells CASSLSPGPNYEQYF. DNA of the CDR3: TGTGCCAGCAGCCTCTCCCCCGGGCCCAACTACGAGCAGTACTTC. The full variable domain, completed using reference TRBV9 and TRBJ2-7, is DSGVTQTPKHLITATGQRVTLRCSPRSGDLSVYWYQQSLDQGLQFLIQYYNGEERAKGNILERFSAQQFPDLHSELNLSSLELGDSALYFCASSLSPGPNYEQYFGPGTRLTVT.

This clonotype was counted once. V gene TRBV20-1 combines with J gene TRBJ1-1; weak D call: TRBD1 (5 bases). The CDR3 has 16 amino acids. Per germline, CDR1 DFQATT and CDR2 SNEGSKA (reference sequence). V was cut by 0 bases and J by 2 bases, with 16 bases left in between. CDR3 residues: CSARDELTALNTEAFF. In DNA, the CDR3 is TGCAGTGCTAGAGATGAACTGACAGCTCTAAACACTGAAGCTTTCTTT.

CDR3 in amino acids: CASSYSKGRAYGYTF. CDR3 nucleotides: TGTGCCAGCAGTTACTCGAAAGGCAGGGCCTATGGCTACACCTTC. The chain links TRBV6-5 to TRBJ1-2, with D tentatively TRBD1 (5 bases). CDR1 is MNHEY and CDR2 is SVGAGI in the germline V gene. The CDR3 sequence is 15 residues long. Trimming stripped 0 bases from V and 4 bases from J, with 12 bases between.

As DNA, the CDR3 is TGTGCCAGCAGTGCACCTAGCGGGAGTTATCCAGAGACCCAGTACTTC. This codes for CASSAPSGSYPETQYF. V is TRBV6-1 and J is TRBJ2-5; TRBD2 aligns across 10 bases. From germline, CDR1 is MNHNS and CDR2 SASEGT. V shed 4 bases, J shed 4 bases, and the junction held 9 bases outside the gene matches. This CDR3 region has 16 residues.